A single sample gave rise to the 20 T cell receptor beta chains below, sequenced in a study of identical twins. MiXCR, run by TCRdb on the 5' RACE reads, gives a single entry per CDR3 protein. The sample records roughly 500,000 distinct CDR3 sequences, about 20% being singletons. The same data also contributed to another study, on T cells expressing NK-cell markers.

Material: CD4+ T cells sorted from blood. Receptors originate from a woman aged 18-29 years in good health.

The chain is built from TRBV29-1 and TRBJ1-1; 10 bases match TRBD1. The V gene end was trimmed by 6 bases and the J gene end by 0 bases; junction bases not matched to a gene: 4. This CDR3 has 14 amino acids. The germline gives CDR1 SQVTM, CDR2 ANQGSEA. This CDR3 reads CSVGTGAMNTEAFF. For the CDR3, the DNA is TGCAGCGTAGGGACAGGGGCTATGAACACTGAAGCTTTCTTT.

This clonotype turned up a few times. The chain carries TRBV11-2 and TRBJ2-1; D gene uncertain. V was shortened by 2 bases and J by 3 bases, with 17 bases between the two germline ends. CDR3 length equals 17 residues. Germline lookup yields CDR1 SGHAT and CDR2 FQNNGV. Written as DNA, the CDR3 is TGTGCCAGCAGCTTAAGTGGGCCGACGACCATCTACAATGAGCAGTTCTTC. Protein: CASSLSGPTTIYNEQFF.

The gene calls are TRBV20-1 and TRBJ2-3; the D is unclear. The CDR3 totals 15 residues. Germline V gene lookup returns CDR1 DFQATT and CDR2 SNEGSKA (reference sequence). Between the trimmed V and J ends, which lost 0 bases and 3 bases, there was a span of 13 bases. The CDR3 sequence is CSARDSPTRTDTQYF. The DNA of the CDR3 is TGCAGTGCTAGAGATTCCCCCACCAGGACAGATACGCAGTATTTT.

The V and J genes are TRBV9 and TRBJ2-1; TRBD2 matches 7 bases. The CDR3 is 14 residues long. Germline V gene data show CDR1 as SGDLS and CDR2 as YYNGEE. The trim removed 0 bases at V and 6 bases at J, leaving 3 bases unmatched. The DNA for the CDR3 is TGTGCCAGCAGCGTAGTGATAGCGGGCAATGAGCAGTTCTTC. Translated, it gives CASSVVIAGNEQFF.

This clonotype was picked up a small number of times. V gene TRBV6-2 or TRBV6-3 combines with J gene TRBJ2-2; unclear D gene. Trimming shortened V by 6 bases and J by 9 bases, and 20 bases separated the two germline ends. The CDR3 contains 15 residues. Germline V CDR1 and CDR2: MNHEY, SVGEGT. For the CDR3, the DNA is TGTGCCAGCAGCCCAGCTCAGACGTGGCGCAGGGAGCTGTTTTTT. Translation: CASSPAQTWRRELFF.

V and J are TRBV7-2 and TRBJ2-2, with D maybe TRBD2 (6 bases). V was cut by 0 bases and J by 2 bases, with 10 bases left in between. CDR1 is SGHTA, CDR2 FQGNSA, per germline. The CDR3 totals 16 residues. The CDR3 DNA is TGTGCCAGCAGCTTAGCGGTAGCGGAAAACACCGGGGAGCTGTTTTTT. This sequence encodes CASSLAVAENTGELFF.

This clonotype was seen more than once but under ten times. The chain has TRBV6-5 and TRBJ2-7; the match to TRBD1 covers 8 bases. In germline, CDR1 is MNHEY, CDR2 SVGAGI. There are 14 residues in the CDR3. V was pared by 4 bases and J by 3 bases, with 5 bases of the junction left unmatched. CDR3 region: CASSSGTGRYEQYF. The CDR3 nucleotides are TGTGCCAGCAGTTCCGGGACAGGTCGCTACGAGCAGTACTTC.

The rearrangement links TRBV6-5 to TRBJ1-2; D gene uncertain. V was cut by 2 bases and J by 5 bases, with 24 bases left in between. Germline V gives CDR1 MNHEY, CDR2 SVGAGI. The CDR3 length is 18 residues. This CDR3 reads CASSYRKIEGLLEYGYTF. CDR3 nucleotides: TGTGCCAGCAGTTACCGGAAAATAGAGGGATTACTAGAATATGGCTACACCTTC.

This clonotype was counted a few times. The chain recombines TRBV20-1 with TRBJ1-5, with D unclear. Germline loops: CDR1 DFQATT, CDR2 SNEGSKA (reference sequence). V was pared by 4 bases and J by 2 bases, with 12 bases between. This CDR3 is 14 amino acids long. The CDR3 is CSATKELGNQPQHF. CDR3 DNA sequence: TGCAGTGCTACAAAGGAGTTAGGCAATCAGCCCCAGCATTTT.

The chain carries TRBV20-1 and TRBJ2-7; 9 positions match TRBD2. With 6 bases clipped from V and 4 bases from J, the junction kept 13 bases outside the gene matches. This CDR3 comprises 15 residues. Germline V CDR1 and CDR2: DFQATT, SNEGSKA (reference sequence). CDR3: CSARRPEAGGYEQYF. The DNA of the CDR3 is TGCAGTGCCCGTCGGCCGGAAGCGGGGGGATACGAGCAGTACTTC.

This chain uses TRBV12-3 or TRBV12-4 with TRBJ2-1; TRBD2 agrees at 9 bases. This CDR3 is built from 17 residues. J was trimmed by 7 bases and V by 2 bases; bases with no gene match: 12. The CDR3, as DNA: TGTGCCAGCAGTTTACTTCTGGGAAGCGGGAGGACGAATGAGCAGTTCTTC. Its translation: CASSLLLGSGRTNEQFF.

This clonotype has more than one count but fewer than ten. The CDR3 region is CASSLLAENNEQFF. CDR3 DNA: TGTGCCAGCAGCTTACTAGCGGAAAACAATGAGCAGTTCTTC. This chain links TRBV9 with TRBJ2-1; 8 bases match TRBD2. Germline values: CDR1 SGDLS, CDR2 YYNGEE. The CDR3 runs 14 residues. The ends lost 4 bases at V and 5 bases at J; junction bases unmatched: 5.

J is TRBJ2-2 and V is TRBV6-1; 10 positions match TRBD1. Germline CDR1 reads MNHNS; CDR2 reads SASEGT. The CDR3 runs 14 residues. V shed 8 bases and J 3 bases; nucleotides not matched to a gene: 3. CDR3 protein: CASGTGAYTGELFF. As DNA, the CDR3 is TGTGCCAGCGGGACAGGGGCGTACACCGGGGAGCTGTTTTTT.

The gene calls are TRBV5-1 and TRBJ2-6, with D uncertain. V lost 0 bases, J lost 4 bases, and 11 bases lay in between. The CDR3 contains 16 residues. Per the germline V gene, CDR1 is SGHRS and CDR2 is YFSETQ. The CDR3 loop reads CASSLEGGAGANVLTF. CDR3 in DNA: TGCGCCAGCAGCTTGGAGGGCGGCGCCGGGGCCAACGTCCTGACTTTC. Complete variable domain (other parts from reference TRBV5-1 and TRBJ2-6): KAGVTQTPRYLIKTRGQQVTLSCSPISGHRSVSWYQQTPGQGLQFLFEYFSETQRNKGNFPGRFSGRQFSNSRSEMNVSTLELGDSALYLCASSLEGGAGANVLTFGAGSRLTVL.

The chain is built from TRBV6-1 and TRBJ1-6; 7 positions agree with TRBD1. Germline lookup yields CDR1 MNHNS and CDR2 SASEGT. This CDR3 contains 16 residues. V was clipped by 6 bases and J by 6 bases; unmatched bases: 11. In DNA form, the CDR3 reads TGTGCCAGCAGCCATTTGCGACAGGGAATTAATTCACCCCTCCACTTT. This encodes CASSHLRQGINSPLHF.

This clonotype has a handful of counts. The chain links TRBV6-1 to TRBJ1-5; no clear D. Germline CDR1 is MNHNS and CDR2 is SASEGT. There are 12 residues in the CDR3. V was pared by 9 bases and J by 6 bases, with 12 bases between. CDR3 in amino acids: CASKGPGQPQHF. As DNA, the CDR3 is TGTGCCAGTAAGGGTCCGGGTCAGCCCCAGCATTTT.

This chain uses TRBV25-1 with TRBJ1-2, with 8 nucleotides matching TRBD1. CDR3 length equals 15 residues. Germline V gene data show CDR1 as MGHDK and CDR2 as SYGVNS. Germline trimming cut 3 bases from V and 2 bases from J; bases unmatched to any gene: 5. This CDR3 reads CASSDRGPKNYGYTF. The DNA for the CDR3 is TGTGCCAGCAGTGACAGGGGGCCCAAGAACTATGGCTACACCTTC.

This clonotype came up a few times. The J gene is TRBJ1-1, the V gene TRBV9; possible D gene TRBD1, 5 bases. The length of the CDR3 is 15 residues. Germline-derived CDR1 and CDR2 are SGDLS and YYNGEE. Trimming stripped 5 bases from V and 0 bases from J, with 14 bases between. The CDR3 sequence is CASSFFSQVNTEAFF. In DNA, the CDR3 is TGTGCCAGCAGTTTTTTTTCACAGGTGAACACTGAAGCTTTCTTT.

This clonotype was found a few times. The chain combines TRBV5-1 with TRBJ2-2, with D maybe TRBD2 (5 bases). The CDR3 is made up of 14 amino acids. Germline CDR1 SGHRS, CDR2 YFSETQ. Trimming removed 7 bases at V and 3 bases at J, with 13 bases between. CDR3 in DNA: TGCGCCAGCCAAACTAGGAGCTACACCGGGGAGCTGTTTTTT. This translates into CASQTRSYTGELFF.

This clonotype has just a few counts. The CDR3 nucleotides are TGTGCCAGCAGTTCCCAAAACCAAGAGACCCAGTACTTC. Translated: CASSSQNQETQYF. The V gene is TRBV6-5, the J gene TRBJ2-5; D is unclear. The CDR3 sequence is 13 residues long. Deletions cut 4 bases from V and 0 bases from J, with 6 bases between. Per the germline V gene, CDR1 is MNHEY and CDR2 is SVGAGI.